This is a list of T cell receptor beta chains from one sample in a study of CD8 T cells in ankylosing spondylitis. TCRdb re-analysed the 5' RACE reads in MiXCR, keeping a single row per CDR3 protein. The profile covers hundreds of thousands of distinct CDR3 sequences, with approximately 12% appearing a single time and less than 0.65% taken by the ten largest. The sample comprised blood, either unsorted or a sorted T cell fraction (not recorded which). The receptors here all came from a male donor with ankylosing spondylitis. Each CDR3 is given with its conserved first and last residue. The D gene is left open where the match is weak. Some rows have no size entry. The others give once, few or many, or a class for an expanded clone.

len: 14
abundance: many
v_gene: TRBV20-1
d_gene: NA
j_gene: TRBJ1-1
CDR3nt: TGCAGTGCTAGAGATCGAGGCAGGGACACTGAAGCTTTCTTT
CDR3aa: CSARDRGRDTEAFF

len: 16
abundance: NA
v_gene: TRBV4-2
d_gene: TRBD2
j_gene: TRBJ2-7
CDR3nt: TGTGCCAGCAGCCAAGTGGGGCGGGGGGGCTCCTACGAGCAGTACTTC
CDR3aa: CASSQVGRGGSYEQYF

len: 14
abundance: NA
v_gene: TRBV18
d_gene: NA
j_gene: TRBJ1-1
CDR3nt: TGTGCCAGCTCACCACCTCGCCCGAACACTGAAGCTTTCTTT
CDR3aa: CASSPPRPNTEAFF

len: 14
abundance: few
v_gene: TRBV7-9
d_gene: TRBD2
j_gene: TRBJ2-1
CDR3nt: TGTGCCAGCACCACTCTAGCGGGAGGTAATGAGCAGTTCTTC
CDR3aa: CASTTLAGGNEQFF

len: 15
abundance: NA
v_gene: TRBV5-1
d_gene: NA
j_gene: TRBJ1-4
CDR3nt: TGCGCCAGCAGCCCCCCAGGGGCGCTGGATGAAAAACTGTTTTTT
CDR3aa: CASSPPGALDEKLFF

len: 16
abundance: many
v_gene: TRBV15
d_gene: NA
j_gene: TRBJ1-1
CDR3nt: TGTGCCACCAGCAGAGGAGGAACAGTGTGGGTCACTGAAGCTTTCTTT
CDR3aa: CATSRGGTVWVTEAFF

len: 15
abundance: NA
v_gene: TRBV4-2
d_gene: NA
j_gene: TRBJ1-1
CDR3nt: TGTGCCAGCAGCCAAGATCCCCAGGGTGACACTGAAGCTTTCTTT
CDR3aa: CASSQDPQGDTEAFF

len: 12
abundance: few
v_gene: TRBV20-1
d_gene: NA
j_gene: TRBJ1-1
CDR3nt: TGCAGTCCTAAGGAGGGGTTCACTGAAGCTTTCTTT
CDR3aa: CSPKEGFTEAFF

len: 15
abundance: NA
v_gene: TRBV28
d_gene: TRBD1
j_gene: TRBJ1-4
CDR3nt: TGTGCCAGCAGTTTAAAATGGGACAGAGGGGAAAAACTGTTTTTT
CDR3aa: CASSLKWDRGEKLFF

len: 13
abundance: few
v_gene: TRBV12-3/TRBV12-4
d_gene: NA
j_gene: TRBJ1-1
CDR3nt: TGTGCCAGCAGCCCTCAGCTATTAGGGGAAGCTTTCTTT
CDR3aa: CASSPQLLGEAFF

len: 11
abundance: few
v_gene: TRBV20-1
d_gene: NA
j_gene: TRBJ1-3
CDR3nt: TGCAGTGCCCTGACAGAAAACACCATATATTTT
CDR3aa: CSALTENTIYF

len: 13
abundance: NA
v_gene: TRBV10-2
d_gene: NA
j_gene: TRBJ2-7
CDR3nt: TGCGCCAGCAGTGACAGGCCAACGGGCGAGCAGTACTTC
CDR3aa: CASSDRPTGEQYF

len: 13
abundance: few
v_gene: TRBV18
d_gene: NA
j_gene: TRBJ2-5
CDR3nt: TGTGCCAGCTCACCCAGCTTACAAGAGACCCAGTACTTC
CDR3aa: CASSPSLQETQYF

len: 12
abundance: few
v_gene: TRBV20-1
d_gene: NA
j_gene: TRBJ1-1
CDR3nt: TGCAGTGCACGGGGGGTAGGGTGGAAGGCTTTCTTT
CDR3aa: CSARGVGWKAFF

len: 12
abundance: few
v_gene: TRBV5-1
d_gene: NA
j_gene: TRBJ1-3
CDR3nt: TGCGCCAGCAGCTTGAACAGGGCCACCATATATTTT
CDR3aa: CASSLNRATIYF

len: 11
abundance: NA
v_gene: TRBV15
d_gene: NA
j_gene: TRBJ2-7
CDR3nt: TGTGCCACCAGCAAGGGGTACGAGCAGTACTTC
CDR3aa: CATSKGYEQYF

len: 15
abundance: few
v_gene: TRBV5-5
d_gene: NA
j_gene: TRBJ2-1
CDR3nt: TGTGCCAGCAGCCACGGCCCCGACATCGGCAATGAGCAGTTCTTC
CDR3aa: CASSHGPDIGNEQFF

len: 14
abundance: NA
v_gene: TRBV7-2
d_gene: NA
j_gene: TRBJ2-3
CDR3nt: TGTGCCAGCAGCTCCCGGGCACACACAGATACGCAGTATTTT
CDR3aa: CASSSRAHTDTQYF

len: 13
abundance: few
v_gene: TRBV12-3/TRBV12-4
d_gene: TRBD1
j_gene: TRBJ2-5
CDR3nt: TGTGCCAGCACCTTGACAGGGGGGGAGACCCAGTACTTC
CDR3aa: CASTLTGGETQYF

len: 15
abundance: NA
v_gene: TRBV6-2/TRBV6-3
d_gene: TRBD2
j_gene: TRBJ2-3
CDR3nt: TGTGCCAGCAGCTTCGAGCGGGGGTCGCGTGATACGCAGTATTTT
CDR3aa: CASSFERGSRDTQYF

len: 15
abundance: few
v_gene: TRBV5-1
d_gene: NA
j_gene: TRBJ2-1
CDR3nt: TGCGCCAGCAGCAAGGACAGCCCTTCCTACAATGAGCAGTTCTTC
CDR3aa: CASSKDSPSYNEQFF

len: 16
abundance: many
v_gene: TRBV5-1
d_gene: NA
j_gene: TRBJ2-1
CDR3nt: TGCGCCAGCAGCTCGGTCGGGTTAGGCTCCTACAATGAGCAGTTCTTC
CDR3aa: CASSSVGLGSYNEQFF

len: 15
abundance: few
v_gene: TRBV11-1
d_gene: TRBD1
j_gene: TRBJ2-1
CDR3nt: TGTGCCAGCAGCCCACCGGACAGGGGGTCGAATGAGCAGTTCTTC
CDR3aa: CASSPPDRGSNEQFF

len: 15
abundance: NA
v_gene: TRBV5-1
d_gene: TRBD2
j_gene: TRBJ2-1
CDR3nt: TGCGCCAGCAGCTTGGTAAGCGGGAGCTACAATGAGCAGTTCTTC
CDR3aa: CASSLVSGSYNEQFF

len: 15
abundance: few
v_gene: TRBV5-6
d_gene: NA
j_gene: TRBJ2-7
CDR3nt: TGTGCCAGCAGCTCGGACGGGAAAAGATACTACGAGCAGTACTTC
CDR3aa: CASSSDGKRYYEQYF

len: 14
abundance: NA
v_gene: TRBV5-6
d_gene: NA
j_gene: TRBJ2-3
CDR3nt: TGTGCCAGCAGCTTGGTATACAGCACAGATACGCAGTATTTT
CDR3aa: CASSLVYSTDTQYF

len: 13
abundance: many
v_gene: TRBV4-2
d_gene: NA
j_gene: TRBJ1-2
CDR3nt: TGTGCCAGCAGCCAGGATCTGAGGACTGGCTACACCTTC
CDR3aa: CASSQDLRTGYTF

len: 16
abundance: NA
v_gene: TRBV7-2
d_gene: NA
j_gene: TRBJ2-5
CDR3nt: TGTGCCAGCAGCTTAGCGGGGGGTCACACAGGAGAGACCCAGTACTTC
CDR3aa: CASSLAGGHTGETQYF

len: 16
abundance: NA
v_gene: TRBV5-1
d_gene: NA
j_gene: TRBJ1-1
CDR3nt: TGCGCCAGCAGCTTGTCGGTCGTCTGGACAGAAACTGAAGCTTTCTTT
CDR3aa: CASSLSVVWTETEAFF

len: 11
abundance: NA
v_gene: TRBV6-5
d_gene: NA
j_gene: TRBJ1-3
CDR3nt: TGTGCCAGCTGGGAGGGAAACACCATATATTTT
CDR3aa: CASWEGNTIYF

len: 13
abundance: NA
v_gene: TRBV3-1
d_gene: NA
j_gene: TRBJ1-1
CDR3nt: TGTGCCAGCAGTCCTGCCTACAACACTGAAGCTTTCTTT
CDR3aa: CASSPAYNTEAFF

len: 16
abundance: many
v_gene: TRBV7-9
d_gene: NA
j_gene: TRBJ2-3
CDR3nt: TGTGCCAGCAGCTTATCGGGGACCCTTCTCACAGATACGCAGTATTTT
CDR3aa: CASSLSGTLLTDTQYF

len: 13
abundance: many
v_gene: TRBV20-1
d_gene: NA
j_gene: TRBJ1-2
CDR3nt: TGCAGTGCTCTGGACGGAGCTAACTATGGCTACACCTTC
CDR3aa: CSALDGANYGYTF

len: 12
abundance: NA
v_gene: TRBV2
d_gene: NA
j_gene: TRBJ1-1
CDR3nt: TGTGCCAGCACCCAGGGCTGGACTGAAGCTTTCTTT
CDR3aa: CASTQGWTEAFF

len: 13
abundance: many
v_gene: TRBV29-1
d_gene: NA
j_gene: TRBJ2-2
CDR3nt: TGCAGCGTTGGTATCTCGGACACCGGGGAGCTGTTTTTT
CDR3aa: CSVGISDTGELFF

len: 18
abundance: few
v_gene: TRBV11-2
d_gene: NA
j_gene: TRBJ2-6
CDR3nt: TGTGCCAGCAGCTTAGTCTGGCAGGGGAGGGCTGGGGCCAACGTCCTGACTTTC
CDR3aa: CASSLVWQGRAGANVLTF

len: 14
abundance: few
v_gene: TRBV7-2
d_gene: NA
j_gene: TRBJ2-7
CDR3nt: TGTGCCAGCAGCTTACGAACGGGAGTAAACGAGCAGTACTTC
CDR3aa: CASSLRTGVNEQYF

len: 15
abundance: NA
v_gene: TRBV9
d_gene: TRBD1
j_gene: TRBJ2-1
CDR3nt: TGTGCCAGCAGCCCACAGGGGAACTCCTACAATGAGCAGTTCTTC
CDR3aa: CASSPQGNSYNEQFF

len: 14
abundance: NA
v_gene: TRBV5-1
d_gene: TRBD1
j_gene: TRBJ2-7
CDR3nt: TGCGCCAGCAGCTCGGGACAGGGGCCCTCCGAGCAGTACTTC
CDR3aa: CASSSGQGPSEQYF

len: 17
abundance: few
v_gene: TRBV7-2
d_gene: TRBD1
j_gene: TRBJ1-1
CDR3nt: TGTGCCAGCAGCTTATCGGACAGGGGGTGGTTCGGCACTGAAGCTTTCTTT
CDR3aa: CASSLSDRGWFGTEAFF

len: 14
abundance: few
v_gene: TRBV6-2/TRBV6-3
d_gene: NA
j_gene: TRBJ2-1
CDR3nt: TGTGCCAGCAGTTTTGCTAGAATTGTCAATGAGCAGTTCTTC
CDR3aa: CASSFARIVNEQFF

len: 15
abundance: few
v_gene: TRBV5-6
d_gene: NA
j_gene: TRBJ2-7
CDR3nt: TGTGCCAGCAGCTTGTACCAACCGATGACCTACGAGCAGTACTTC
CDR3aa: CASSLYQPMTYEQYF

len: 18
abundance: few
v_gene: TRBV15
d_gene: TRBD1
j_gene: TRBJ2-4
CDR3nt: TGTGCCACCAGCAGAGGCGGGCAGGGGGAGATAGCCAAAAACATTCAGTACTTC
CDR3aa: CATSRGGQGEIAKNIQYF

len: 15
abundance: few
v_gene: TRBV5-1
d_gene: TRBD1
j_gene: TRBJ2-1
CDR3nt: TGCGCCAGCAGCTTTTTAGGACAGGCAATCCATGAGCAGTTCTTC
CDR3aa: CASSFLGQAIHEQFF

len: 16
abundance: NA
v_gene: TRBV6-1
d_gene: TRBD1
j_gene: TRBJ1-3
CDR3nt: TGTGCCACCCGAGACGGGACAGGGAGGACTGGAAACACCATATATTTT
CDR3aa: CATRDGTGRTGNTIYF

len: 13
abundance: few
v_gene: TRBV12-3/TRBV12-4
d_gene: NA
j_gene: TRBJ2-1
CDR3nt: TGTGCCAGCAGTCCAAACAGGGGGGGTGAGCAGTTCTTC
CDR3aa: CASSPNRGGEQFF

len: 14
abundance: NA
v_gene: TRBV7-2
d_gene: NA
j_gene: TRBJ2-4
CDR3nt: TGTGCCAGCAGCTTAGTAAAGGAAGCGAACATTCAGTACTTC
CDR3aa: CASSLVKEANIQYF

len: 13
abundance: NA
v_gene: TRBV20-1
d_gene: NA
j_gene: TRBJ1-2
CDR3nt: TGCAGTGCTAGGGTAGGGGTTTTCGGAGGCTACACCTTC
CDR3aa: CSARVGVFGGYTF

len: 16
abundance: NA
v_gene: TRBV4-3
d_gene: NA
j_gene: TRBJ1-4
CDR3nt: TGCGCCAGCAGCCAAGATTCGCACAGGGTGGATTCAAGACTGTTTTTT
CDR3aa: CASSQDSHRVDSRLFF

len: 15
abundance: NA
v_gene: TRBV7-2
d_gene: NA
j_gene: TRBJ2-7
CDR3nt: TGTGCCAGCAGCCCTAGGGTTGGGGGGCGCTACGAGCAGTACTTC
CDR3aa: CASSPRVGGRYEQYF

len: 14
abundance: many
v_gene: TRBV5-1
d_gene: TRBD1
j_gene: TRBJ2-1
CDR3nt: TGCGCCAGCAGAGAGGTAGGGCAGGGGGATGAGCAGTTCTTC
CDR3aa: CASREVGQGDEQFF

len: 14
abundance: few
v_gene: TRBV10-2
d_gene: NA
j_gene: TRBJ1-5
CDR3nt: TGCGCCAGCAGCGGGGCAGGGATGCATCAGCCCCAGCATTTT
CDR3aa: CASSGAGMHQPQHF

len: 13
abundance: few
v_gene: TRBV6-1
d_gene: NA
j_gene: TRBJ2-5
CDR3nt: TGTGCCAGCGGAGGGGGGGGAGTAGAGACCCAGTACTTC
CDR3aa: CASGGGGVETQYF

len: 17
abundance: NA
v_gene: TRBV6-2/TRBV6-3
d_gene: TRBD1
j_gene: TRBJ1-6
CDR3nt: TGTGCCAGCAGTTACCCCACAGGGGGCGCGAGAAATTCACCCCTCCACTTT
CDR3aa: CASSYPTGGARNSPLHF

len: 14
abundance: few
v_gene: TRBV7-2
d_gene: NA
j_gene: TRBJ2-5
CDR3nt: TGTGCCAGCAGCTTAGAGCAGGGGAGACGGACCCAGTACTTC
CDR3aa: CASSLEQGRRTQYF

len: 18
abundance: NA
v_gene: TRBV6-1
d_gene: TRBD2
j_gene: TRBJ2-1
CDR3nt: TGTGCCAGCAGCCGCCAAACCCTACTAGCGAGCTCCTACAATGAGCAGTTCTTC
CDR3aa: CASSRQTLLASSYNEQFF

len: 15
abundance: NA
v_gene: TRBV18
d_gene: TRBD2
j_gene: TRBJ2-1
CDR3nt: TGTGCCAGCTCAGGGACTAGCGACTCCTACAATGAGCAGTTCTTC
CDR3aa: CASSGTSDSYNEQFF

len: 15
abundance: few
v_gene: TRBV7-9
d_gene: TRBD2
j_gene: TRBJ2-1
CDR3nt: TGTGCCAGCAGGGGAGCGGGAGTCTCCTACAATGAGCAGTTCTTC
CDR3aa: CASRGAGVSYNEQFF

len: 17
abundance: many
v_gene: TRBV7-2
d_gene: TRBD2
j_gene: TRBJ2-1
CDR3nt: TGTGCCAGCAGCATACTACCGAGCGGGGGGGCCTACAATGAGCAGTTCTTC
CDR3aa: CASSILPSGGAYNEQFF

len: 13
abundance: few
v_gene: TRBV20-1
d_gene: TRBD2
j_gene: TRBJ2-7
CDR3nt: TGCAGTGCTTCCAGCGGGGGGGCGTACGAGCAGTACTTC
CDR3aa: CSASSGGAYEQYF